The present TCR beta chain was sequenced within a study of OX40 agonist ivuxolimab in advanced cancers. Study overall: Patients received intravenous ivuxolimab every 2 weeks at 0.01 to 10 mg/kg. Participants averaged roughly 60 years of age (range about 23 to 80) and were around 83% male.

Study conclusions and caveats: There were, on average, more expanded clones in CD8+ T cells than in CD4+.

Trimming pared 5 bases from V and 4 bases from J, leaving 14 bases between. Germline values: CDR1 SNHLY, CDR2 FYNNEI. CDR3 size: 14 residues. Libraries were prepared by immunoSEQ multiplex PCR; TCRdb keeps only in-frame clonotypes and omits some of them. The repertoire has under 85,000 clones, approximately 90% of them found once; the top ten carry roughly 4.9%. Notes on this clone: The antigen is unknown.

The sequencing here drew on CD4+ or CD8+ T cells sorted from blood, taken in a trial of the OX40 agonist ivuxolimab. The sequence was collected from an adult with an advanced solid tumor such as melanoma, head and neck, liver or kidney cancer. This chain connects TRBV2 to TRBJ1-2; D not certain. CDR3 sequence (DNA): TGTGCCAGCAGTTTGACGACAAGACCCTATGGCTACACCTTC. This sequence encodes CASSLTTRPYGYTF. Full variable domain (rest looked up from reference TRBV2 and TRBJ1-2): EPEVTQTPSHQVTQMGQEVILRCVPISNHLYFYWYRQILGQKVEFLVSFYNNEISEKSEIFDDQFSVERPDGSNFTLKIRSTKLEDSAMYFCASSLTTRPYGYTFGSGTRLTVV.